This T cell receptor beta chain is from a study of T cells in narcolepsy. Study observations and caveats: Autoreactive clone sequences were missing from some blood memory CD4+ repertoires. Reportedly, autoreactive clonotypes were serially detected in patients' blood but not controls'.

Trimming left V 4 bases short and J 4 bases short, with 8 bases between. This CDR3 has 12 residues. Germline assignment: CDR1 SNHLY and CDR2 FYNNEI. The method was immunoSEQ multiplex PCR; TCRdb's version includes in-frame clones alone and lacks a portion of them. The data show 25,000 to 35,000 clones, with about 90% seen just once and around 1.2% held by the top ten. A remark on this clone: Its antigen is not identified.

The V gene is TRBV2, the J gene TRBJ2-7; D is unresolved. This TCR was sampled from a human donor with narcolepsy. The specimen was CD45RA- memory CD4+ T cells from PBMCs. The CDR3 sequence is CASSGAAYEQYF. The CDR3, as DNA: TGTGCCAGCAGTGGGGCGGCTTACGAGCAGTACTTC.